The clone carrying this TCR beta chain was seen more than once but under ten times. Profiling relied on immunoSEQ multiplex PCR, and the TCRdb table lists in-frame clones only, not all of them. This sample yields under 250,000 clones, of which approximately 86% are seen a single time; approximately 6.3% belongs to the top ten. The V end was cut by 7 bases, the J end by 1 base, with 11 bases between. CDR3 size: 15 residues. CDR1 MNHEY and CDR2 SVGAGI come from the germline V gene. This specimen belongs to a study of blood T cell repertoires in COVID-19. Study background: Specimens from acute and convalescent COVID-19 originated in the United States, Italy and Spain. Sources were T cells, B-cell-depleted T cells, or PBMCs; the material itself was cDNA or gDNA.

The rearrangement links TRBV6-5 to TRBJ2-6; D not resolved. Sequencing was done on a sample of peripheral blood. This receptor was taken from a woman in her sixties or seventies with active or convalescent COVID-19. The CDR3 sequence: CASTRALSGANVLTF. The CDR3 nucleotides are TGTGCCAGCACTCGCGCTTTGTCTGGGGCCAACGTCCTGACTTTC.